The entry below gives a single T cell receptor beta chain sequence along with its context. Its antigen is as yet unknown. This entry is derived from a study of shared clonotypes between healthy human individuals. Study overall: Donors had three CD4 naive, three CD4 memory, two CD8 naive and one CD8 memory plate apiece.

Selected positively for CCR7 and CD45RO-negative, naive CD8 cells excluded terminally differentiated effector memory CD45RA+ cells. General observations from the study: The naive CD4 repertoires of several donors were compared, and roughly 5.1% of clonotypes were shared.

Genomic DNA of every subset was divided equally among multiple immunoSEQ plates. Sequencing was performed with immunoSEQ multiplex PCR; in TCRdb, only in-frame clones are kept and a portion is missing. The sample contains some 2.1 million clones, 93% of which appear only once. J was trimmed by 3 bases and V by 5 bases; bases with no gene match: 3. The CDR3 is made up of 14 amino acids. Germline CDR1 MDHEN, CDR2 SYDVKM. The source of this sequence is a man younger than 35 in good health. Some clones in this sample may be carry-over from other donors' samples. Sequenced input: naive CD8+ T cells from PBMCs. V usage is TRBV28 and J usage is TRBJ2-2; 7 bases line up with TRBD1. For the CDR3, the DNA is TGTGCCAGCAGTATCGGGACAGACACCGGGGAGCTGTTTTTT. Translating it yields CASSIGTDTGELFF. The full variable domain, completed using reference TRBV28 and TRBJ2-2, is DVKVTQSSRYLVKRTGEKVFLECVQDMDHENMFWYRQDPGLGLRLIYFSYDVKMKEKGDIPEGYSVSREKKERFSLILESASTNQTSMYLCASSIGTDTGELFFGEGSRLTVL.